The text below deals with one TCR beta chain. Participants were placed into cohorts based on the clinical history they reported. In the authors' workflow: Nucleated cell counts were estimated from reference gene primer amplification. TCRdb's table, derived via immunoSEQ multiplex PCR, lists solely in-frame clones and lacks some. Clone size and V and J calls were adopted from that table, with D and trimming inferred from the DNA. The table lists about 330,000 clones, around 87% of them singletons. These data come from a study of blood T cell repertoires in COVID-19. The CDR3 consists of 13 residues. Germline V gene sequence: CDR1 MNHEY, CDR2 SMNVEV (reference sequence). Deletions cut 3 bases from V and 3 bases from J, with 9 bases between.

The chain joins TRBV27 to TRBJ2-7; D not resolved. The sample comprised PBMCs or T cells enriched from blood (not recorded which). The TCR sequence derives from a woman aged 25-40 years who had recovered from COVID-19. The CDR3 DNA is TGTGCCAGCAGTTTCTCTACCAACTACGAGCAGTACTTC. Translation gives CASSFSTNYEQYF.